This T cell receptor (beta chain) was sequenced during a study of shared clonotypes between healthy human individuals. CDR3 length equals 11 residues. With 6 bases removed from V and 2 bases from J, the gap between germline ends came to 6 bases. Germline V gene lookup returns CDR1 DFQATT and CDR2 SNEGSKA (reference sequence). The test was conducted at deep level. Evenly divided among several immunoSEQ plates was the genomic DNA of each subset. Only in-frame clones appear in the TCRdb table, and some are missing; sequencing was by immunoSEQ multiplex PCR. The table lists about 1.1 million clones, 70% to 80% of them singletons.

The sequencing input was memory CD4+ T cells from PBMCs. Subset indicated: CD45RA-negative fraction. This sequence was found in a man aged 18-30 years in good health. Some clones in this sample may be carry-over from other donors' samples. The V call is TRBV20-1, the J call TRBJ2-3, with unresolved D. CDR3 nucleotides: TGCAGTGCCTGGGACACAGATACGCAGTATTTT. This codes for CSAWDTDTQYF.